The clone carrying this T cell receptor (beta chain) was seen repeatedly, ten times or more. No antigen is known for it. The junction departs from the called germline gene at one end, perhaps through a read error. In TCRdb, the 5' RACE reads were re-called with MiXCR into one record per CDR3 protein. The sample lists 300,000 to 400,000 distinct CDR3 sequences, roughly a tenth occurring once. This CDR3 is 13 amino acids long. Germline loops: CDR1 KGHSH, CDR2 LQKENI. The sample originates from a study of T cells after yellow fever vaccination. Findings and caveats of the study: Researchers report a weaker secondary response that nonetheless peaked faster, day 5 versus 15.

The sequence derives from a man in his late teens or twenties who received the YFV17D yellow fever vaccine. The input for sequencing was CD4+ T cells sorted from PBMCs, taken 45 days after the yellow fever booster vaccination. The chain has TRBV18 and TRBJ2-5; D unresolved. CDR3: CASSPRSRETQYF. The CDR3 nucleotides are TGCGCCAGCAGCCCCCGATCCCGTGAGACCCAGTACTTC.